The clone carrying this T cell receptor beta chain was detected a few times. Its antigen is undetermined. V was cut by 2 bases and J by 5 bases, with 16 bases left in between. CDR3 length: 15 amino acids. Germline values: CDR1 SGHRS, CDR2 YFSETQ. The data were obtained in a study of response to subunit inactivated influenza vaccine. TCRdb reprocessed the RT-PCR reads with MiXCR, giving one entry per CDR3 protein. The profile shows some 800,000 distinct CDR3 sequences, less than 25% of them singletons. Regarding the study as a whole: The authors put forward the suggestion that each seasonal influenza vaccination may bring in only a limited number of new T cells.

Here the sequenced sample was PBMCs from blood, taken roughly 5 days after vaccination. This receptor was obtained from a man aged 50 to 60 who received an inactivated influenza vaccine. The J gene is TRBJ2-5, the V gene TRBV5-1, with a possible D match to TRBD1 (5 bases). CDR3 nucleotide sequence: TGCGCCAGCAGCTTTCAGGGTCGTATAGGGGAGACCCAGTACTTC. This sequence encodes CASSFQGRIGETQYF.